Each of the 3 T cell receptor beta chains below was sequenced from the same sample in a study of T cells in Graves' hyperthyroidism and ophthalmopathy. The source material, RNA transcripts, was used to amplify TCR beta CDR3 regions. The study used the HTBI primer set for a first-round RT-PCR of the TCR CDR3. MiXCR, run by TCRdb on the multiplex PCR reads, gives a single entry per CDR3 protein. Of about 690,000 distinct CDR3 sequences in the sample, 15% to 20% were seen once. Material: blood. Source of these receptors: a man in his fifties or sixties with Graves' hyperthyroidism.

This clonotype was counted at least ten times. V and J are TRBV6-7 and TRBJ1-5, with D tentatively TRBD1 (5 bases). TRBV6-7 is sorted into the ORF group, with uncertain function. The CDR3 loop spans 16 amino acids. Trimming left V 6 bases short and J 1 base short, with 16 bases between. The CDR3 DNA reads TGTGCCAGCAGGCCGACTCAGGGAGGGAGCAATCAGCCCCAGCATTTT. Its protein is CASRPTQGGSNQPQHF.

To note about this clonotype: The missing conserved phenylalanine or tryptophan at the end of this CDR3 makes a read error likely. V and J are TRBV3-1 and TRBJ2-1; weak D call: TRBD2 (5 bases). CDR1 and CDR2 from the germline V gene are LGHDT and YNNKEL (reference sequence). Between the trimmed V and J ends, which lost 5 bases and 5 bases, there was a span of 13 bases. The CDR3 runs to 14 residues. The CDR3 here is CASSVYPGDNEQFL. The CDR3 region has the DNA TGTGCCAGCAGCGTGTATCCCGGGGACAATGAGCAGTTCTTA.

In regard to this clonotype: A junction boundary mismatches the germline segment, possibly from a read error. The J gene is TRBJ2-7, the V gene TRBV6-2 or TRBV6-3; 9 positions agree with TRBD2. Germline lookup yields CDR1 MNHEY and CDR2 SVGEGT. There are 15 residues in the CDR3. The CDR3 loop reads CASSPSGTSSHEQYF. The DNA for the CDR3 is TGTGCCAGCAGTCCTTCCGGGACTAGCTCCCACGAGCAGTACTTC.